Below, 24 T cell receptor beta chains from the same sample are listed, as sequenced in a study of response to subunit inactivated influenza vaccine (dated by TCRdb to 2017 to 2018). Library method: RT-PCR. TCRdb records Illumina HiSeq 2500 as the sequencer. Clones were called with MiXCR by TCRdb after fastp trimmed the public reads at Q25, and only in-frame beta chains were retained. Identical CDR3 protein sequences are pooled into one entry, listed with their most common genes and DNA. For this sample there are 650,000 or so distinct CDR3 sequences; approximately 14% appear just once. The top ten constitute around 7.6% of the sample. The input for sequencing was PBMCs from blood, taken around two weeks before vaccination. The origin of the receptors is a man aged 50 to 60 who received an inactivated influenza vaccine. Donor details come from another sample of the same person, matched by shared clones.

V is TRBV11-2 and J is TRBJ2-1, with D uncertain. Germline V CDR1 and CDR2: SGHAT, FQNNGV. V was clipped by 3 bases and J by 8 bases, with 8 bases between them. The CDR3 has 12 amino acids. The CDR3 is CASSFGRDEQFF. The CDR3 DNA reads TGTGCCAGCAGCTTCGGTCGGGATGAGCAGTTCTTC. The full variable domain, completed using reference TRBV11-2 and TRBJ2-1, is EAGVAQSPRYKIIEKRQSVAFWCNPISGHATLYWYQQILGQGPKLLIQFQNNGVVDDSQLPKDRFSAERLKGVDSTLKIQPAKLEDSAVYLCASSFGRDEQFFGPGTRLTVL.

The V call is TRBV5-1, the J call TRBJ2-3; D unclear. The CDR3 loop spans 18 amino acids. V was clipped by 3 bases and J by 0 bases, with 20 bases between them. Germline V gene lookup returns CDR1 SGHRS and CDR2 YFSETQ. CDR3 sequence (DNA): TGCGCCAGCAGCTCAAACACAAGGACGAATCCTAGCACAGATACGCAGTATTTT. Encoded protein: CASSSNTRTNPSTDTQYF.

The CDR3 DNA follows: TGCGCCAGCAGCCTATGGGACCCCGGGGGAGACATTCAGTACTTC. Its protein product is CASSLWDPGGDIQYF. The chain joins TRBV5-1 to TRBJ2-4, with D tentatively TRBD2 (6 bases). CDR1 is SGHRS, CDR2 YFSETQ, per germline. This CDR3 contains 15 residues. The ends were cut back, 4 bases at V and 8 bases at J, with 19 bases in the middle.

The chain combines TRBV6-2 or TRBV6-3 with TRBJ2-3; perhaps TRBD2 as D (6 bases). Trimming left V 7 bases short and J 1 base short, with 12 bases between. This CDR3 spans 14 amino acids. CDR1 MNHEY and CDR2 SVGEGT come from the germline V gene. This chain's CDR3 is CASKPSGGTDTQYF. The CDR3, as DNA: TGTGCCAGCAAACCCTCGGGGGGCACAGATACGCAGTATTTT.

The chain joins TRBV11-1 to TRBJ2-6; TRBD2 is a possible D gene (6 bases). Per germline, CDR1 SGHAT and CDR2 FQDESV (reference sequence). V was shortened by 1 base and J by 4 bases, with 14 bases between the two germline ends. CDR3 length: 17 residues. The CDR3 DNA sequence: TGTGCCAGCAGCTTAGTTCCGGGGAGGAGGGGGGCCAACGTCCTGACTTTC. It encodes CASSLVPGRRGANVLTF. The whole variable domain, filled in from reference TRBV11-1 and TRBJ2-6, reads EAEVAQSPRYKITEKSQAVAFWCDPISGHATLYWYRQILGQGPELLVQFQDESVVDDSQLPKDRFSAERLKGVDSTLKIQPAELGDSAMYLCASSLVPGRRGANVLTFGAGSRLTVL.

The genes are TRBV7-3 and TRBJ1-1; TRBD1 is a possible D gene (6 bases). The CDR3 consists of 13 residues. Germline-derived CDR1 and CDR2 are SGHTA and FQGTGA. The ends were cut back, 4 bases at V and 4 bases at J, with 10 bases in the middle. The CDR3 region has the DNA TGTGCCAGCAGCTCACAACAGGGCACTGAAGCTTTCTTT. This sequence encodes CASSSQQGTEAFF.

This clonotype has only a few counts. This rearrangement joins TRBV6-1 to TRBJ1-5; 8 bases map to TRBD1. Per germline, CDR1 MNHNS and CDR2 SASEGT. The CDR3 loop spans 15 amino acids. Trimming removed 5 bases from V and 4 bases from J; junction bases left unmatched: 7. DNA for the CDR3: TGTGCCAGCAGTCCGACAGGGGCTTCGAATCAGCCCCAGCATTTT. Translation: CASSPTGASNQPQHF.

The CDR3 region has the DNA TGCAGTGCCCCAGGACGGCCCACAGATACGCAGTATTTT. Its translation is CSAPGRPTDTQYF. This rearrangement joins TRBV20-1 to TRBJ2-3, with D unclear. Trimming removed 6 bases at V and 2 bases at J, with 12 bases between. The CDR3 is 13 amino acids. The germline gives CDR1 DFQATT, CDR2 SNEGSKA (reference sequence).

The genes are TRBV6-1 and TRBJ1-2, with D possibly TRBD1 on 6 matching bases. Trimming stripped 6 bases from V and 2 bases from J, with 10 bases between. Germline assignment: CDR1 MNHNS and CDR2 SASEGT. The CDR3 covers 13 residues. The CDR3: CASRDSPNYGYTF. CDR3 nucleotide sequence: TGTGCCAGCAGGGACAGCCCAAACTATGGCTACACCTTC.

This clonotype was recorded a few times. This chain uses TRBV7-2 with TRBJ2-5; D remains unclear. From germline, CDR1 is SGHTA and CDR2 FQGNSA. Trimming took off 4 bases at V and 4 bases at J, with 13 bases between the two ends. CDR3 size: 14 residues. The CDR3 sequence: CASSYSVGLETQYF. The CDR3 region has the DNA TGTGCCAGCAGCTACAGCGTGGGGTTAGAGACCCAGTACTTC. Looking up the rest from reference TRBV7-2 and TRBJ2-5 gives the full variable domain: GAGVSQSPSNKVTEKGKDVELRCDPISGHTALYWYRQSLGQGLEFLIYFQGNSAPDKSGLPSDRFSAERTGGSVSTLTIQRTQQEDSAVYLCASSYSVGLETQYFGPGTRLLVL.

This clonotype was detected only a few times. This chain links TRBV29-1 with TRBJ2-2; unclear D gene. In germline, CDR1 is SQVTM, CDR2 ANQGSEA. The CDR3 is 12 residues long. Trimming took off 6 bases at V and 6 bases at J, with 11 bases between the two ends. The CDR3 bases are TGCAGCGTCGCTTACCCCTCCGGGGAGCTGTTTTTT. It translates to CSVAYPSGELFF.

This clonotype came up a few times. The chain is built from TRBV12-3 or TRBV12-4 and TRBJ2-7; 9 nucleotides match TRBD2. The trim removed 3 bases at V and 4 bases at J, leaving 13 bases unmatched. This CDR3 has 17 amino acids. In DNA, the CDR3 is TGTGCCAGCAGTTTTTTTCGCGTAGCTAGCGGGGTATACGAGCAGTACTTC. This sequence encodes CASSFFRVASGVYEQYF.

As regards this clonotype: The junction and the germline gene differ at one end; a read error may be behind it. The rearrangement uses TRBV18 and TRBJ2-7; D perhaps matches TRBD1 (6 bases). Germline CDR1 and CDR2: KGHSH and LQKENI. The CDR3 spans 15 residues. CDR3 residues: CASSPQGPGPYEQYF. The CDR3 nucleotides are TGTGCCAGCTCCCCACAGGGTCCGGGCCCCTACGAGCAGTACTTC. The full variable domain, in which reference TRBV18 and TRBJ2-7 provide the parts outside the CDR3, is NAGVMQNPRHLVRRRGQEARLRCSPMKGHSHVYWYRQLPEEGLKFMVYLQKENIIDESGMPKERFSAEFPKEGPSILRIQQVVRGDSAAYFCASSPQGPGPYEQYFGPGTRLTVT.

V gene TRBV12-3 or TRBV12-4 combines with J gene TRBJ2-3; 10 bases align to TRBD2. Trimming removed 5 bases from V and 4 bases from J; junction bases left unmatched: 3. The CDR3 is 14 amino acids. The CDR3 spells CASSTLAGADTQYF. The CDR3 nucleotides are TGTGCCAGCAGTACTCTAGCGGGAGCAGATACGCAGTATTTT.

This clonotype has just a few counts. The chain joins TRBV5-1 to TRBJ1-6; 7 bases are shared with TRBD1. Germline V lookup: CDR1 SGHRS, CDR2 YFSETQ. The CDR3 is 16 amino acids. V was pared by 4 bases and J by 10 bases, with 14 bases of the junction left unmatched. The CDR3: CASSLESNRGGSPLHF. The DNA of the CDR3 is TGCGCCAGCAGCCTGGAGTCAAACAGGGGTGGATCACCCCTCCACTTT.

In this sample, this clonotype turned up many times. Written as DNA, the CDR3 is TGTGCCAGCAGCGCGAGGACAGGAGCTAACTATGGCTACACCTTC. Its protein product is CASSARTGANYGYTF. The rearrangement uses TRBV7-9 and TRBJ1-2, with TRBD1 matching 7 bases. The length of the CDR3 is 15 residues. Germline V lookup: CDR1 SEHNR, CDR2 FQNEAQ (reference sequence). V lost 5 bases, J lost 0 bases, and 6 bases stayed unmatched.

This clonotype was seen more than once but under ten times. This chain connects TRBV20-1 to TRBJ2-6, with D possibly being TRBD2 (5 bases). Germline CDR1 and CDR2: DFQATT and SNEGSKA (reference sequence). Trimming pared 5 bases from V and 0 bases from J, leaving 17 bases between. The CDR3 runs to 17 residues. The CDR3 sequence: CSALARALFSGANVLTF. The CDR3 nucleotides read TGCAGTGCTCTAGCCCGTGCTTTGTTCTCTGGGGCCAACGTCCTGACTTTC.

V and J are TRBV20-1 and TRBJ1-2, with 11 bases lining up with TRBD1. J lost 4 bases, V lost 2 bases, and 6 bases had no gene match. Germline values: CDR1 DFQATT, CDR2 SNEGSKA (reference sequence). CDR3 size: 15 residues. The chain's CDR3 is CSARSWDRGFYGYTF. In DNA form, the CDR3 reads TGCAGTGCTAGATCTTGGGACAGGGGGTTCTATGGCTACACCTTC.

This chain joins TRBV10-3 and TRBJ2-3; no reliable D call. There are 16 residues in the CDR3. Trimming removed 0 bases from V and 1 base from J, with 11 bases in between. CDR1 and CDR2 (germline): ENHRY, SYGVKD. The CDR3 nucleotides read TGTGCCATCAGTGAGTCGGGGATTGGGGGCACAGATACGCAGTATTTT. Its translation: CAISESGIGGTDTQYF.

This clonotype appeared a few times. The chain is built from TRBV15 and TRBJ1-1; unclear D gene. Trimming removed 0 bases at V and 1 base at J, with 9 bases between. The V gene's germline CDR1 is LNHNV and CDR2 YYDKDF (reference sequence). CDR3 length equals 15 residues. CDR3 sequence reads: CATSRDRVPNTEAFF. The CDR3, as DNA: TGTGCCACCAGCAGAGACCGGGTGCCGAACACTGAAGCTTTCTTT.

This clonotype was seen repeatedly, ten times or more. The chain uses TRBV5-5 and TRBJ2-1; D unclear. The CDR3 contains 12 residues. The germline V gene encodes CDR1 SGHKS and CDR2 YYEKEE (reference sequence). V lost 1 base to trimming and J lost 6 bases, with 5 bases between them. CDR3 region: CASSLNSNEQFF. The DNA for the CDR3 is TGTGCCAGCAGCTTGAACTCCAATGAGCAGTTCTTC.

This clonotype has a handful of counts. The CDR3, as DNA: TGCAGCGTTGTTATTGCTAGCGTGAGCTCCTACAATGAGCAGTTCTTC. Translation gives CSVVIASVSSYNEQFF. V and J are TRBV29-1 and TRBJ2-1; perhaps TRBD2 as D (6 bases). CDR1 is SQVTM, CDR2 ANQGSEA, per germline. The CDR3 loop spans 16 amino acids. The V and J ends lost 4 bases and 0 bases respectively, with 16 bases between them.

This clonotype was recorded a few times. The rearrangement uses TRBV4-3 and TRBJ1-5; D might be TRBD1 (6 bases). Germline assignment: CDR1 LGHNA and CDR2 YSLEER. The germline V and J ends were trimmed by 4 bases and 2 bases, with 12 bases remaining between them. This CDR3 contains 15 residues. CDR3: CASSPGAGGNQPQHF. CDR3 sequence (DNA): TGCGCCAGCAGCCCCGGGGCAGGGGGCAATCAGCCCCAGCATTTT.

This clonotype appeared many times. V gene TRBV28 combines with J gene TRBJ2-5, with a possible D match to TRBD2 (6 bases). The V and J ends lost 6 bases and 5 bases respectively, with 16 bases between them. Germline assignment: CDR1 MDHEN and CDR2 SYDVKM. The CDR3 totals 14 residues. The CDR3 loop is CASRKGLPGETQYF. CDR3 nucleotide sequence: TGTGCCAGCAGAAAGGGACTGCCCGGCGAGACCCAGTACTTC.